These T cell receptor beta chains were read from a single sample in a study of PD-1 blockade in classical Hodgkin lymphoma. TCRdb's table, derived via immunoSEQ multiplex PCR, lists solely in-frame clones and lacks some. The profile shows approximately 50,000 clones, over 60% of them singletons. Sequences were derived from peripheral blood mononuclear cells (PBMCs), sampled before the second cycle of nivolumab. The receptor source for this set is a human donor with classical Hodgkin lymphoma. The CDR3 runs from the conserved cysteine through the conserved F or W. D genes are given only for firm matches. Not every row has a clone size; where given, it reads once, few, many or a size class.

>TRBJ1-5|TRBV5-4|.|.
TGTGCCAGCAGCTTGGCCGACAGCAATCAGCCCCAGCATTTT
CASSLADSNQPQHF
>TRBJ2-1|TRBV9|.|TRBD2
TGTGCCAGCAGCGTTGGAACGAGCGGGGGGGAATACAATGAGCAGTTCTTC
CASSVGTSGGEYNEQFF
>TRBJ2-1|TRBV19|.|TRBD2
TGTGCCAGTAGTAGCCTAGCGGGAATAGATGAGCAGTTCTTC
CASSSLAGIDEQFF
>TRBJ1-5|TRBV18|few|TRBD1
TGTGCCAGCTCACCTTTATCCGGGACAGGGGGCGAGGGCAATCAGCCCCAGCATTTT
CASSPLSGTGGEGNQPQHF
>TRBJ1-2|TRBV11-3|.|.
TGTGCCAGCAGCTTAGATATGGGCCCCTATGGCTACACCTTC
CASSLDMGPYGYTF
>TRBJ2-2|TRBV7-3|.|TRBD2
TGTGCCAGCAGCTTATCCTCTAGCGGTACCGGGGAGCTGTTTTTT
CASSLSSSGTGELFF
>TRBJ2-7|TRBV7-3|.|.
TGTGCCAGCAGCTCGGCACCGACCTACGAGCAGTACTTC
CASSSAPTYEQYF
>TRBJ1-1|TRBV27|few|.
TGTGCCAGCAGTTTTACAGGGTGGACTGAAGCTTTCTTT
CASSFTGWTEAFF
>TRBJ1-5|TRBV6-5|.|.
TGTGCCAGCAGCCGGACCGGAGATAGCAATCAGCCCCAGCATTTT
CASSRTGDSNQPQHF
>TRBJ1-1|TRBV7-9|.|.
TGTGCCAGCAGCTTAGTTCCCGGGACGCTAGCTTTCTTT
CASSLVPGTLAFF
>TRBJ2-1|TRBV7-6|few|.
TGTGCCAGCAGCTTAGGGGATTCGGTGTACAATGAGCAGTTCTTC
CASSLGDSVYNEQFF
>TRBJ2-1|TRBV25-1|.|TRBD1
TGTGCCAGCAGCGTGACAGGGTACAATGAGCAGTTCTTC
CASSVTGYNEQFF
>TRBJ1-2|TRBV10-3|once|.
TGTGCCAGCAGTCTCCAGACTGGGACTAACTATGGCTACACCTTC
CASSLQTGTNYGYTF
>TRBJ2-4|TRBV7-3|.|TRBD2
TGTGCCAGCAGCCCCGGAGCGGGAGAGGGATACATTCAGTACTTC
CASSPGAGEGYIQYF
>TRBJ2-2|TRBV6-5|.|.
TGTGCCAGCAGTTACTCGACGGGGGACCGCTCGGAGCTGTTTTTT
CASSYSTGDRSELFF
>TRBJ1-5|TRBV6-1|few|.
TGTGCCAGCAGGGATTTTCAGCCCCAGCATTTT
CASRDFQPQHF
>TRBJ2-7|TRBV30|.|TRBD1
TGTGCCTGGAGTCCCGGGACAGGAAGGTACGAGCAGTACTTC
CAWSPGTGRYEQYF
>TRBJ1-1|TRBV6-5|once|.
TGTGCCAGCAGTTACCTCCGGGTGGCTGAAGCTTTCTTT
CASSYLRVAEAFF
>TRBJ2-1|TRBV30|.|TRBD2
TGTGCCTGGAGTAGGGGACTAAGGGATGAGCAGTTCTTC
CAWSRGLRDEQFF
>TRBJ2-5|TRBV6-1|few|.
TGTGCCAGCAGGGCCCCCCTGAAGACCCAGTACTTC
CASRAPLKTQYF
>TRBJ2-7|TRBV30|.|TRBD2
TGTGCCTGGAGAGGGGACTACTACGAGCAGTACTTC
CAWRGDYYEQYF
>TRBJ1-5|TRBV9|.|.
TGTGCCAGCAGCGTAGACTCTAGGGGGTCGCATCAGCCCCAGCATTTT
CASSVDSRGSHQPQHF
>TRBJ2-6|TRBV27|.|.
TGTGCCAGCAGACAGGTGGACTCTGGGGCCAACGTCCTGACTTTC
CASRQVDSGANVLTF
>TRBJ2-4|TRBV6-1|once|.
TGTGCCAGCAGTGAAGGTCTAGTCAAAAACATTCAGTACTTC
CASSEGLVKNIQYF
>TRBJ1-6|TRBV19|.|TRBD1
TGTGCCAGTAATAGCAGGGGGCAAAACCACTTT
CASNSRGQNHF
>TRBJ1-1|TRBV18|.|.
TGTGCCAGCTCGCGGCCAGTGAACACTGAAGCTTTCTTT
CASSRPVNTEAFF
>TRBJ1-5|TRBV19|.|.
TGTGCCAGTGCCCGAAGGGCCGGGGGCGCGAGTTGGTATAGCAATCAGCCCCAGCATTTT
CASARRAGGASWYSNQPQHF
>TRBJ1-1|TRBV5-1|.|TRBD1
TGCGCCAGCAGCTCCCCGACAGGGGAATTTGTAGTCACTGAAGCTTTCTTT
CASSSPTGEFVVTEAFF
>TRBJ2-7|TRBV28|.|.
TGTGCCAGCAGGTCAATCGGAAGGGGGAAATCATCCTACGAGCAGTACTTC
CASRSIGRGKSSYEQYF
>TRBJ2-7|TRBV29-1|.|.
TGCAGCGGGCAGGATGGAGGGGGGTACGAGCAGTACTTC
CSGQDGGGYEQYF
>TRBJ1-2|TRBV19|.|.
TGTGCCAGTAGCCCACCATTCCCGGATAACTATGGCTACACCTTC
CASSPPFPDNYGYTF
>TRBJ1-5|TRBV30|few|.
TGTGCCTGGAGTGAGGACAGATGGAATCAGCCCCAGCATTTT
CAWSEDRWNQPQHF